These T cell receptor beta chains were read from a single sample in a study of Tregs in tolerant kidney transplant recipients. These receptors' targets are unknown. Generated by immunoSEQ multiplex PCR, the TCRdb table keeps only in-frame clones and is missing some. In the table there are under 45,000 clones, roughly 95% of which are singletons. The sequenced sample consisted of Tregs from blood cultured with allogeneic cells. These receptor sequences come from a human donor in good health. CDR3s include the opening cysteine and the closing phenylalanine or tryptophan. Each record gives: J gene, D gene, clone size, V gene, CDR3 DNA, CDR3 protein. D genes are given only for firm matches. Expanded clones get a size class; other rows say once, few or many, or leave the size out.

>TRBJ2-3|TRBD2|.|TRBV29-1
TGCAGCGTTCCCGGACTAGCGGCCACAGATACGCAGTATTTT
CSVPGLAATDTQYF
>TRBJ2-3|.|.|TRBV29-1
TGCAGCGTTGTACAGGGCACAGCAGATACGCAGTATTTT
CSVVQGTADTQYF
>TRBJ1-2|TRBD1|.|TRBV5-1
TGCGCCAGCAGTTCACAGGGGGTGAAGGGCTACACCTTC
CASSSQGVKGYTF
>TRBJ1-1|.|once|TRBV7-6
TGTGCCAGCAGCCCCGGGGACATCCCCAAGAACACTGAAGCTTTCTTT
CASSPGDIPKNTEAFF
>TRBJ1-2|.|.|TRBV11-1
TGTGCCAGCAGCATACAGGATCACTATGGCTACACCTTC
CASSIQDHYGYTF
>TRBJ2-5|TRBD1|.|TRBV2
TGTGCCAGCAGTGGGGACAGGGTCCAAGAGACCCAGTACTTC
CASSGDRVQETQYF
>TRBJ1-1|TRBD1|.|TRBV2
TGTGCCAGCAACAGGGGGCGCTTCGGGGGCACTGAAGCTTTCTTT
CASNRGRFGGTEAFF
>TRBJ2-3|.|.|TRBV19
TGTGCCAGTAGTATATGGGGAGATACGCAGTATTTT
CASSIWGDTQYF
>TRBJ2-2|.|.|TRBV19
TGTGCCAGTACCCAGGCAGGGAGGTTCACCGGGGAGCTGTTTTTT
CASTQAGRFTGELFF
>TRBJ2-1|TRBD1|.|TRBV5-1
TGCGCCAGCAGCTCACCGGGACAGGGTACGGGTGAGCAGTTCTTC
CASSSPGQGTGEQFF
>TRBJ1-6|TRBD1|.|TRBV29-1
TGCAGCGTCTCCGGGACAGATGGTTCACCCCTCCACTTT
CSVSGTDGSPLHF
>TRBJ2-3|.|.|TRBV30
TGTGCCTGGAGGAGATTCTACCTCAACGACCCCACTAGCACAGATACGCAGTATTTT
CAWRRFYLNDPTSTDTQYF
>TRBJ2-3|.|.|TRBV6-1
TGTGCCAGCAGTGTCTACAGGGGGGGAGGCACAGATACGCAGTATTTT
CASSVYRGGGTDTQYF
>TRBJ2-1|TRBD1|.|TRBV5-1
TGCGCCACTCGACAGGGTTTGAACAATGAGCAGTTCTTC
CATRQGLNNEQFF
>TRBJ1-5|TRBD1|.|TRBV15
TGTGCCACCAGCATCCTCTGGGGCAGGGGGCGATGGAATCAGCCCCAGCATTTT
CATSILWGRGRWNQPQHF
>TRBJ1-1|TRBD1|.|TRBV19
TGTGCCAGTAGTATGCCCCCCCGGACAGGCGGCACTGAAGCTTTCTTT
CASSMPPRTGGTEAFF
>TRBJ1-5|.|.|TRBV27
TGTGCCAGCAGTTTCGGTCAGGGTAATCAGCCCCAGCATTTT
CASSFGQGNQPQHF
>TRBJ2-3|TRBD2|.|TRBV18
TGTGCCAGCTCACTACTAGCGGACTTTAGCACAGATACGCAGTATTTT
CASSLLADFSTDTQYF
>TRBJ1-3|.|.|TRBV19
TGTGCCAGTAGTATTTTTGGGGCCCAGGCTGGAAACACCATATATTTT
CASSIFGAQAGNTIYF
>TRBJ2-3|.|.|TRBV5-1
TGCGCCAGCAGCTTGGTCCAGGGCAAAGATACGCAGTATTTT
CASSLVQGKDTQYF
>TRBJ1-5|TRBD1|.|TRBV2
TGTGCCACCCAAGGGGGCAGGGACGGCAATCAGCCCCAGCATTTT
CATQGGRDGNQPQHF
>TRBJ2-3|.|.|TRBV9
TGTGCCAGCAGCGTACGGATTAGTCCGACAGATACGCAGTATTTT
CASSVRISPTDTQYF
>TRBJ1-1|.|.|TRBV6-6
TGTGCCAGCCGCGGCGGACTTAACACTGAAGCTTTCTTT
CASRGGLNTEAFF
>TRBJ2-1|TRBD2|.|TRBV15
TGTGCCACCAGCAGGGGACTAGCGGGATACGAGCAGTTCTTC
CATSRGLAGYEQFF
>TRBJ2-7|.|once|TRBV5-1
TGCGCCAGCAGCTTACAAACCAGCTCCTACGAGCAGTACTTC
CASSLQTSSYEQYF
>TRBJ1-2|.|.|TRBV6-6
TGTGCCAGCACCTCCAGGGAGCCTTCATATGGCTACACCTTC
CASTSREPSYGYTF
>TRBJ2-7|.|.|TRBV18
TGTGCCAGCTCACCATTCTCCGGGACGGACCTCTCCTACGAGCAGTACTTC
CASSPFSGTDLSYEQYF
>TRBJ1-3|.|once|TRBV27
TGTGCCAGCAGCTACGCTTTAGGAAACACCATATATTTT
CASSYALGNTIYF
>TRBJ1-4|.|.|TRBV7-2
TGTGCCAGCAGCTTTTCCCGACTAGGTGAAAAACTGTTTTTT
CASSFSRLGEKLFF
>TRBJ2-1|.|.|TRBV10-3
TGTGCCATCAGAGGGAACCTCAATGAGCAGTTCTTC
CAIRGNLNEQFF
>TRBJ1-3|.|.|TRBV5-1
TGCGCCAGCAGCTTTTCACAGCTTCACTCTGGAAACACCATATATTTT
CASSFSQLHSGNTIYF
>TRBJ1-5|.|once|TRBV7-6
TGTGCCAGCAGCCGATCAGAGAATCAGCCCCAGCATTTT
CASSRSENQPQHF
>TRBJ2-2|TRBD2|.|TRBV14
TGTGCCAGCAGCCCCCTAGCGGGAGGGTACACCGGGGAGCTGTTTTTT
CASSPLAGGYTGELFF
>TRBJ2-5|.|.|TRBV7-9
TGTGCCAGCAGCTTAAGCAGGGCGGAGACCCAGTACTTC
CASSLSRAETQYF
>TRBJ2-3|.|.|TRBV28
TGTGCCAGCAGTTTAAATTTGGGGAATACGCAGTATTTT
CASSLNLGNTQYF
>TRBJ2-7|.|.|TRBV2
TGTGCCAGCAGAAAGCGGCTGGATTTGTACGAGCAGTACTTC
CASRKRLDLYEQYF
>TRBJ1-3|.|.|TRBV5-1
TGCGCCAGCAGCTTCAGGGGAGACTCTGGAAACACCATATATTTT
CASSFRGDSGNTIYF
>TRBJ1-3|TRBD1|.|TRBV19
TGTGCCACGGAACCGGGACAGGCGAACACCATATATTTT
CATEPGQANTIYF
>TRBJ2-7|.|.|TRBV2
TGTGCCAGCAGATTCGACAGGCTTTCCTACGAGCAGTACTTC
CASRFDRLSYEQYF
>TRBJ1-4|.|.|TRBV18
TGTGCCAGCTCACCCGCCAGAGTCACAACTAATGAAAAACTGTTTTTT
CASSPARVTTNEKLFF
>TRBJ1-6|.|few|TRBV2
TGTGCCAGCCCCCCCGGGGACAATTCACCCCTCCACTTT
CASPPGDNSPLHF
>TRBJ2-1|.|.|TRBV18
TGTGCCAGCTCACCACTTCCTTTCAACTCCTACAATGAGCAGTTCTTC
CASSPLPFNSYNEQFF
>TRBJ2-3|.|.|TRBV5-1
TGCGCCAGCAGCTTGGTCCCAGCCACAGATACGCAGTATTTT
CASSLVPATDTQYF